This is a list of T cell receptor beta chains from one sample in a study of T-cell reconstitution after alpha-beta-depleted transplantation in children. TCRdb re-called the PCR reads through MiXCR, storing one row per CDR3 protein. The sample includes just under 550,000 distinct CDR3 sequences, around 16% seen only once; the top ten take less than 4%. The specimen was PBMCs from the stem cell graft donor, collected from the stem cell graft. These receptors all stem from a human donor who donated a stem cell graft to a child with acute lymphoblastic leukemia. CDR3s include the opening cysteine and the closing phenylalanine or tryptophan.

v_call: TRBV4-1; cdr3_aa: CASSQDGARSYEQYF
v_call: TRBV7-9; cdr3_aa: CASSLSGSNGYTF
v_call: TRBV5-4; cdr3_aa: CASSGLKWDTQYF
v_call: TRBV7-9; cdr3_aa: CASSLNRGRNTEAFF
v_call: TRBV5-5; cdr3_aa: CASSLARDTYEQYF
v_call: TRBV29-1; cdr3_aa: CSVWTIGANVLTF
v_call: TRBV29-1; cdr3_aa: CSVLRWDGDYEQYF
v_call: TRBV5-1; cdr3_aa: CASSLTYEQFF
v_call: TRBV11-2; cdr3_aa: CASSLDRGLAVEQFF
v_call: TRBV12-3/TRBV12-4; cdr3_aa: CASSTWDSNQPQHF
v_call: TRBV12-3/TRBV12-4; cdr3_aa: CASKRGTYEQYF
v_call: TRBV4-1; cdr3_aa: CASSQENGGVTEAFF
v_call: TRBV4-1; cdr3_aa: CASSPSGTAYYGYTF
v_call: TRBV3-1; cdr3_aa: CASSQWTASEAFF
v_call: TRBV5-1; cdr3_aa: CASSRTAETQYF
v_call: TRBV2; cdr3_aa: CASSGGTSGKSDTQYF
v_call: TRBV14; cdr3_aa: CASSQGRWSPQYF
v_call: TRBV4-1; cdr3_aa: CASSQGPGQPQHF
v_call: TRBV27; cdr3_aa: CASNSLGTIQETQYF
v_call: TRBV4-2; cdr3_aa: CASSQVAGVYNEQFF
v_call: TRBV20-1; cdr3_aa: CSARWVGALLDTQYF
v_call: TRBV7-3; cdr3_aa: CASSSGLAGGPYNEQFF
v_call: TRBV24-1; cdr3_aa: CATSDLMGRERGNEQFF
v_call: TRBV19; cdr3_aa: CASSIGLAGVGEQYF
v_call: TRBV5-1; cdr3_aa: CASSPWGEQFF
v_call: TRBV15; cdr3_aa: CATSRDLTGYGGYTF
v_call: TRBV5-6; cdr3_aa: CASSRGRKGYNEQFF
v_call: TRBV28; cdr3_aa: CASSRAGSRDEKLFF
v_call: TRBV6-1; cdr3_aa: CASSPLATDTQYF
v_call: TRBV6-5; cdr3_aa: CASSYIQGLGTEAFF
v_call: TRBV20-1; cdr3_aa: CSATNRVLYSNQPQHF
v_call: TRBV4-1; cdr3_aa: CASSRTSGRDADTQYF
v_call: TRBV5-1; cdr3_aa: CASSPGTSGSSSYEQYF
v_call: TRBV9; cdr3_aa: CASSLSGAPGYEQYF
v_call: TRBV10-3; cdr3_aa: CAISEPLRDSLREQYF
v_call: TRBV29-1; cdr3_aa: CSVEDPTGRASSYEQYF
v_call: TRBV20-1; cdr3_aa: CSARDKGKGSEAFF
v_call: TRBV7-9; cdr3_aa: CASSSAYEQYF
v_call: TRBV5-1; cdr3_aa: CASSWGRAGELFF
v_call: TRBV7-9; cdr3_aa: CASIRPTSTEAFF
v_call: TRBV5-4; cdr3_aa: CASSRGVLGETQYF
v_call: TRBV9; cdr3_aa: CASSVGVNTGELFF
v_call: TRBV14; cdr3_aa: CASSSFWDTNPNTGELFF
v_call: TRBV7-9; cdr3_aa: CASSQTVYGYTF
v_call: TRBV20-1; cdr3_aa: CSARDPWTSKVYEQYF
v_call: TRBV29-1; cdr3_aa: CSVDTRTGINQYF
v_call: TRBV5-1; cdr3_aa: CASSWEGQGEAFF
v_call: TRBV5-1; cdr3_aa: CASRLSQETQYF
v_call: TRBV27; cdr3_aa: CASSKRTGLILETQYF
v_call: TRBV20-1; cdr3_aa: CSARDQTGWPGELFF
v_call: TRBV5-1; cdr3_aa: CASSFTVGDNEQFF
v_call: TRBV10-2; cdr3_aa: CASSLRWAGVDEQFF
v_call: TRBV20-1; cdr3_aa: CSAPLNEQFF
v_call: TRBV5-6; cdr3_aa: CASSLSVKPGKSMNTEAFF
v_call: TRBV7-8; cdr3_aa: CASSLWTGQDEQYF
v_call: TRBV2; cdr3_aa: CASSREGDGYGYTF
v_call: TRBV7-8; cdr3_aa: CASSLYGNNEQFF
v_call: TRBV4-2; cdr3_aa: CASSQDRRLAGDPQFF
v_call: TRBV9; cdr3_aa: CASSLGEGIYEQYF